The sequence of this T cell receptor (beta chain) was determined in a study of OX40 agonist ivuxolimab in advanced cancers. Turning to the overall study: Ivuxolimab, which targeted the costimulatory receptor OX40 (CD134), was an agonistic, fully human IgG2 monoclonal antibody. Intravenous ivuxolimab was administered to patients every 2 weeks at six dose levels: 0.01, 0.1, 0.3, 1.5, 3 and 10 mg/kg. Of the roughly 51 patients in dose escalation, about 20 had hepatocellular carcinoma, some 15 had melanoma, 9 had renal cell carcinoma and 9 had head and neck cancer. The dose-escalation cohort was approximately 83% male with a mean age of approximately 59 years, ranging from roughly 20 to 80. Patients were allowed to have had prior anti-PD-1, anti-PD-L1 or anti-CTLA-4 therapy, and 40% of the dose-escalation patients had been treated with checkpoint inhibitors. Three dose-escalation patients achieved partial responses, one with hepatocellular carcinoma and two with cutaneous melanoma. Peripheral TCRbeta sequencing aimed to test whether ivuxolimab altered TCR sequence diversity and caused clonal T-cell expansion. The paper reports the monotherapy dose-escalation portion (N ≈ 50 patients) of the phase I ivuxolimab trial. Broad study findings and their caveats: On average, CD8+ T cells showed more expanded clones than CD4+ T cells after ivuxolimab. At doses of 0.1 to 3.0 mg/kg, clonal expansion of both CD4+ and CD8+ T cells in blood was seen between baseline and week 6. Partial responders in the 0.1-3.0 mg/kg groups had among the lowest normalized peripheral clonal expansion, especially among CD8+ T cells. The antigen specificity of the clonally expanded peripheral T cells was not determined. Low levels of normalized T-cell clonal expansion were also seen in some nonresponding patients.

The trial excluded patients who had a history of autoimmune disease or were on systemic immunosuppression. Peripheral blood for TCR sequencing was collected from all dose cohorts at baseline, on cycle 4 day 1, and on cycle 7 day 1. The samples were taken from a phase I, first-in-human, multicenter, open-label dose-escalation trial of ivuxolimab. Adults with locally advanced or metastatic head and neck squamous cell, hepatocellular, melanoma or renal cell carcinoma were enrolled in the trial. Before TCR sequencing, CD4+ and CD8+ T cells were separately sorted from peripheral blood. For this clone: Its antigen is currently not known. Base qualities are not provided; no much larger clone lies one nucleotide away.

V is pared back by 3 bases and J by 5 bases, with 13 bases lying between the germline termini. Sequences MRHNA (CDR1) and SNTAGT (CDR2) are obtained from the germline V gene. Counted from cysteine to phenylalanine, this CDR3 has 14 amino acids. The entry retains the CDR3 DNA only, 42 bases that are in frame from base 1. Genomic DNA was isolated from the sorted cells so that the TCRbeta CDR3 region could be sequenced. The immunoSEQ Assay was used to sequence the TCRbeta CDR3 regions. TCRdb's version of the immuneACCESS table is confined to in-frame rearrangements and falls short of the full clone set. An unresolved V gene accounts for under half of the shortfall where checked; the remainder is of unknown origin. Counted in this sample were some 100,000 clones; roughly 92% of them appeared once. The ten largest clonotypes hold 2% to 3% of the sample.

The sequences come from CD4+ or CD8+ T cells sorted from blood, collected in a trial of the OX40 agonist ivuxolimab. This TCR came from an adult with an advanced solid tumor such as melanoma, head and neck, liver or kidney cancer. Recombination joined TRBV6-4 with TRBJ1-1, with a tentative D gene TRBD1 over 6 matching bases. The sequenced DNA is TGTGCCAGCAGTGATCCCACAGGGCCGACTGAAGCTTTCTTT. This yields the protein CASSDPTGPTEAFF.